This T cell receptor (beta chain) was sequenced in a study of cytomegalovirus exposure and HLA in healthy donors. About this clone: Its antigen is currently unknown.

General study points: Later on, analysis showed that most CMV-associated TCR beta chains appeared to be HLA-restricted.

The donors were healthy bone marrow donors. The CDR3 runs to 17 residues. Germline CDR1 reads SGHDN; CDR2 reads FVKESK. The trim removed 4 bases at V and 5 bases at J, leaving 9 bases unmatched. The study ran its PCR with 60 Vbeta and 13 Jbeta primers. The assay was immunoSEQ multiplex PCR, and TCRdb's table has in-frame clones only and misses some. The table includes around 140,000 clones, more than 75% detected once. The chain links TRBV14 to TRBJ2-5; 14 bases match TRBD2. The TCR sequence derives from a female donor in good health and CMV-seronegative. The sample comprised PBMCs. The CDR3: CASSRIRLAGGSETQYF. Here the CDR3 DNA reads TGTGCCAGCAGCCGAATTCGACTAGCGGGGGGGTCCGAGACCCAGTACTTC.